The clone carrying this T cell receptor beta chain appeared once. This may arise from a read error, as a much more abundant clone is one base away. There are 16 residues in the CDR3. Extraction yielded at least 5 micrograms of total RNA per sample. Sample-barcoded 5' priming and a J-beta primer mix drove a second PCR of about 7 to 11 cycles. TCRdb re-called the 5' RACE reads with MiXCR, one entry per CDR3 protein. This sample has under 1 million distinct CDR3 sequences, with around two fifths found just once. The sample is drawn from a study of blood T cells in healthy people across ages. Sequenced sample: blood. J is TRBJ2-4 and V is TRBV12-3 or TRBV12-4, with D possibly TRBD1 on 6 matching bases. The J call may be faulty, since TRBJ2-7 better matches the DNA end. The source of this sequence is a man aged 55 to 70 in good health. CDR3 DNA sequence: TGTGCCAGCAGCTCCATCAACAGGGCTGATGGGGACGAGCAGTACTTC. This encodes CASSSINRADGDEQYF.